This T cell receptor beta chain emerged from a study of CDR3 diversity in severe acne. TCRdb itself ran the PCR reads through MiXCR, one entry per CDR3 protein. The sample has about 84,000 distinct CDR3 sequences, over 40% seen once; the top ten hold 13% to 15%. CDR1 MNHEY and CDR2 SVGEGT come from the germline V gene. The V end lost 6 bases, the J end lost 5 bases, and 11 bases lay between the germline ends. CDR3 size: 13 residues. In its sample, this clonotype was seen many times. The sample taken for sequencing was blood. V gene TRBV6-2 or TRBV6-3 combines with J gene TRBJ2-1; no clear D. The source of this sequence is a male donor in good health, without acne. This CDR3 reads CASSQRADNEQFF. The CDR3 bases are TGTGCCAGCAGCCAGCGAGCCGACAATGAGCAGTTCTTC.